Listed below are T cell receptor beta chains from one sample, sequenced in a study of cytotoxic CD8 clonotypes in ibrutinib-treated CLL. The method was immunoSEQ multiplex PCR; TCRdb's version includes in-frame clones alone and lacks a portion of them. The table has 110,000 to 150,000 clones, about 79% seen once; the top ten hold around 13%. Specimen: PBMCs, collected after 12 months of ibrutinib treatment. Source of these receptors: a human donor with chronic lymphocytic leukemia. Each CDR3 is given without its conserved first and last residue.

J gene	V gene	CDR3 protein
TRBJ2-1	TRBV6-5	ASSYKGTYNEQF
TRBJ2-7	TRBV6-6	ASSYSRQGASYEQY
TRBJ1-1	TRBV9	ASSAGTGRLGTEAF
TRBJ2-3	TRBV9	ASSVDPPGGGTDTQY
TRBJ2-1	TRBV5-1	ASSLLAGGPNEQF
TRBJ1-4	TRBV15	ATSRGAAWTNEKLF
TRBJ2-7	TRBV18	ASSLGGGRSYEQY
TRBJ1-5	TRBV18	ASSPIYDSNQPQH
TRBJ2-1	TRBV7-9	ASSLSRDYNEQF
TRBJ2-2	TRBV28	ASSLSSSGTGELF
TRBJ1-6	TRBV30	AWSVVGNSPLH
TRBJ2-5	TRBV5-1	ASSLVGTGFEETQY
TRBJ2-3	TRBV5-4	ASSLTDTQY
TRBJ2-6	TRBV4-2	ASSQGTGEANVLT
TRBJ1-3	TRBV10-1	ASRVSGTSSGNTIY
TRBJ1-2	TRBV7-8	ASSTSGTDYGYT
TRBJ2-1	TRBV2	ASSVNEQF
TRBJ2-1	TRBV7-2	ASSSPGRNNEQF
TRBJ2-7	TRBV7-9	ASSRWRGTSDEQY
TRBJ1-5	TRBV6-8	ASSYVPDAKTGTNQPQH
TRBJ1-5	TRBV19	ASSIKSFRSNQPQH
TRBJ2-3	TRBV4-1	ASSGYRNTDTQY
TRBJ2-4	TRBV4-2	ASSQVKGIKLGIQY
TRBJ1-1	TRBV5-5	ASSLGQTNTEAF
TRBJ2-7	TRBV10-3	AISERELAGYEQY
TRBJ2-1	TRBV6-5	ASRNRGNYNEQF
TRBJ2-3	TRBV7-8	ASSFPGADTQY
TRBJ2-4	TRBV6-5	ASSYPGQGKNIQY
TRBJ2-5	TRBV2	ASTGSGSSGTQY
TRBJ1-2	TRBV28	ASSLPRVNGYT
TRBJ2-1	TRBV5-6	ASSLAGLAGRRNEQF
TRBJ1-3	TRBV4-3	ASSQGLSGNTIY
TRBJ2-2	TRBV5-4	ASSLGLASGYNTGELF
TRBJ2-3	TRBV7-9	ASSTIPGQGPDTQY